A selection of T cell receptor beta chains follows, all from one sample in a study of CD8 T cells in ankylosing spondylitis. From the 5' RACE reads, TCRdb called clonotypes with MiXCR, one entry per CDR3 protein. Of fewer than 500,000 distinct CDR3 sequences listed, roughly 27% are singletons. Sequencing was done on a sample of blood, either unsorted or a sorted T cell fraction (not recorded which). Receptors were obtained from a male donor with ankylosing spondylitis. CDR3s leave out the opening cysteine and the closing phenylalanine or tryptophan. Fields, in order: J gene, V gene, CDR3 protein.

TRBJ1-1,TRBV19,ASSIEAIGEAF
TRBJ2-1,TRBV12-3/TRBV12-4,ASSSRRTKGNEQF
TRBJ2-7,TRBV5-1,ASSIRDEQY
TRBJ1-5,TRBV4-2,ASSRDRAGQPQH
TRBJ2-7,TRBV5-1,ASSLEGTVIYEQY
TRBJ2-5,TRBV7-2,ASSLSLQGQETQY
TRBJ2-1,TRBV24-1,ATSDFRGAYEQF
TRBJ1-1,TRBV3-1,ASSPTARATEAF
TRBJ1-1,TRBV29-1,SVAWGGDTEAF
TRBJ2-2,TRBV24-1,ATSDTRGRNTIGELF
TRBJ1-5,TRBV7-9,ASSLGRTGSNQPQH
TRBJ2-3,TRBV3-1,ASSQVPQYTQY
TRBJ1-6,TRBV15,ATSRGVSPLH
TRBJ2-7,TRBV5-1,ASSPGSGTEREQY
TRBJ2-1,TRBV20-1,SVDRPGYNEQF
TRBJ2-5,TRBV5-1,ASSLEGTGEQETQY
TRBJ1-4,TRBV29-1,SVGRTNEKLF
TRBJ1-2,TRBV20-1,SASGLNYGYT
TRBJ2-1,TRBV4-2,ASSLTLAGGTRLSSYNEQF
TRBJ2-3,TRBV7-9,ASSLAGGRGNTQY
TRBJ2-7,TRBV3-1,ASSQRRDPIEQY
TRBJ2-3,TRBV2,ATALSTDTQY
TRBJ1-1,TRBV7-9,ASSPGHREGTEAF
TRBJ2-4,TRBV20-1,SARDPPGAKNIQY
TRBJ1-1,TRBV7-2,ASSLRTGTNTEAF
TRBJ1-1,TRBV29-1,SAGGGAVNTEAF
TRBJ1-1,TRBV20-1,SGGRGGPEAF
TRBJ2-1,TRBV12-3/TRBV12-4,ASSSGIALGQF
TRBJ2-3,TRBV2,ASSEAAARTDTQY
TRBJ2-7,TRBV3-1,ASSQVRLGPGQGVYEQY
TRBJ1-1,TRBV7-9,ASSFRQGGTEAF
TRBJ2-1,TRBV5-1,ASSPRGGSLGNEQF
TRBJ2-1,TRBV20-1,SARVGRGNEQF
TRBJ2-5,TRBV24-1,ATSDSLYPSGQETQY
TRBJ1-1,TRBV24-1,ATSDLTRTKGAF
TRBJ2-3,TRBV12-3/TRBV12-4,ASSLTSGYTDTQY
TRBJ2-3,TRBV7-7,ASSPDRRGMDTQY
TRBJ2-2,TRBV24-1,ATSDLGFAGELF
TRBJ2-7,TRBV4-2,ASSQVGAGFEQY
TRBJ1-1,TRBV20-1,SAARGRASGTEAF
TRBJ2-7,TRBV2,ASNQPDRAYEQY
TRBJ1-5,TRBV20-1,SADEGTNQPQH